A single sample gave rise to the 5 T cell receptor beta chains below, sequenced in a study of OX40 agonist ivuxolimab in advanced cancers. Receptor libraries were prepared by the immunoSEQ multiplex PCR assay. Sourced from immuneACCESS, this table was stored by TCRdb with only in-frame sequences that have V and J called. A share of the clones is absent; for the studies checked, an unresolved V gene accounts for under half, and the remainder has no known explanation. The sample table holds over 30,000 clones, of which 82% were seen once. The ten largest clones take up roughly 20% of the sample. The sequenced sample was CD4+ or CD8+ T cells sorted from blood, obtained in a trial of the OX40 agonist ivuxolimab. These receptors originate from an adult with an advanced solid tumor such as melanoma, head and neck, liver or kidney cancer.

The chain is built from TRBV4-3 and TRBJ1-3, with 7 bases that match TRBD1. The CDR3 is made up of 17 amino acids. Germline CDR1 LGHNA, CDR2 YSLEER. Losses at the gene ends were 0 bases for V and 4 bases for J; bases not matched to a gene: 9. The CDR3 reads CASSQDWDSGRGNTIYF. The CDR3 coding sequence is TGCGCCAGCAGCCAAGATTGGGACAGTGGTAGGGGAAACACCATATATTTT.

This clone has just one count. This chain connects TRBV28 to TRBJ1-2; TRBD1 matches at 8 bases. Germline CDR1 MDHEN, CDR2 SYDVKM. The junction had 10 bases not matched to a gene; V was cut back by 2 bases and J by 5 bases. The CDR3 spans 16 residues. CDR3 in DNA: TGTGCCAGCAGTTTACAGGGGGCTGGGGGGGAGTATGGCTACACCTTC. As protein: CASSLQGAGGEYGYTF.

The rearrangement uses TRBV28 and TRBJ2-2; unclear D gene. The CDR3 is 16 residues long. Per the germline V gene, CDR1 is MDHEN and CDR2 is SYDVKM. Trimming removed 3 bases from V and 0 bases from J, with 11 bases in between. DNA of the CDR3: TGTGCCAGCAGTTTTATTCAGGCCGCGAACACCGGGGAGCTGTTTTTT. Translation gives CASSFIQAANTGELFF.

The genes are TRBV7-2 and TRBJ1-3; unclear D gene. This CDR3 contains 16 residues. With 5 bases removed from V and 0 bases from J, the gap between germline ends came to 14 bases. Germline values: CDR1 SGHTA, CDR2 FQGNSA. In nucleotides, the CDR3 is TGTGCCAGCAGCCGGCACGGGAGCCTCTCTGGAAACACCATATATTTT. It codes for CASSRHGSLSGNTIYF.

The CDR3 DNA is TGTGCCGGGCGGTCTAAAGCTCCCAATTCACCCCTCCACTTT. This encodes CAGRSKAPNSPLHF. V gene TRBV7-9 combines with J gene TRBJ1-6; no clear D. The V end was cut by 11 bases, the J end by 7 bases, with 18 bases between. Germline V CDR1 and CDR2: SEHNR, FQNEAQ (reference sequence). The CDR3 contains 14 residues. Complete variable domain (other parts from reference TRBV7-9 and TRBJ1-6): DTGVSQNPRHKITKRGQNVTFRCDPISEHNRLYWYRQTLGQGPEFLTYFQNEAQLEKSRLLSDRFSAERPKGSFSTLEIQRTEQGDSAMYLCAGRSKAPNSPLHFGNGTRLTVT.